These 21 T cell receptor beta chains share one sample of origin, sequenced in a study of T cell repertoires in cytomegalovirus infection. TCRdb reprocessed the reads via MiXCR and lists one record per CDR3 protein. This sample yields a few hundred thousand distinct CDR3 sequences, of which approximately 22% are seen a single time; approximately 19% belongs to the top ten. No antigen has been assigned to these receptors. The sample consisted of cultured PBMCs, taken from culture after CMV antigen stimulation. These receptor sequences come from a human donor in good health (CMV status not recorded). Some clones in this sample may be carry-over from other donors' samples.

Here the CDR3 reads CASSAGHKGSTEAFF. Written as DNA, the CDR3 is TGTGCCAGTAGTGCTGGACACAAGGGGAGCACTGAAGCTTTCTTT. The chain joins TRBV19 to TRBJ1-1; D might be TRBD1 (5 bases). V was pared by 5 bases and J by 4 bases, with 17 bases between. The CDR3 sequence is 15 residues long. The germline gives CDR1 LNHDA, CDR2 SQIVND (reference sequence).

The V call is TRBV7-4, the J call TRBJ2-2; D might be TRBD1 (5 bases). Germline CDR1 and CDR2: SGHVT and SQSDAQ. The CDR3 spans 16 residues. V lost 1 base, J lost 5 bases, and 14 bases lay in between. CDR3 bases: TGTGCCAGCAGCTTAGATTACGACAGAAAAACCGGGGAGCTGTTTTTT. This codes for CASSLDYDRKTGELFF. Filled out from reference TRBV7-4 and TRBJ2-2, the complete variable domain reads GAGVSQSPRYKVAKRGRDVALRCDSISGHVTLYWYRQTLGQGSEVLTYSQSDAQRDKSGRPSGRFSAERPERSVSTLKIQRTEQGDSAVYLCASSLDYDRKTGELFFGEGSRLTVL.

This clonotype was seen repeatedly, ten times or more. The rearrangement joins TRBV11-2 to TRBJ2-3, with D unresolved. Germline V gene lookup returns CDR1 SGHAT and CDR2 FQNNGV. V was pared by 4 bases and J by 0 bases, with 8 bases between. The CDR3 contains 14 residues. DNA for the CDR3: TGTGCCAGCAGCTCCCGGGCTAGCACAGATACGCAGTATTTT. Translated, it gives CASSSRASTDTQYF.

This clonotype has a count of ten or more. The gene calls are TRBV7-9 and TRBJ2-1, with a tentative D call TRBD2 (6 bases). This CDR3 has 15 amino acids. Trimming cost V 1 base and J 2 bases, with 9 bases left between them. Germline V gives CDR1 SEHNR, CDR2 FQNEAQ (reference sequence). The CDR3 nucleotides read TGTGCCAGCAGCTTAGTCGGCGGGACCTACAATGAGCAGTTCTTC. Translated, it gives CASSLVGGTYNEQFF. The whole variable domain, filled in from reference TRBV7-9 and TRBJ2-1, reads DTGVSQNPRHKITKRGQNVTFRCDPISEHNRLYWYRQTLGQGPEFLTYFQNEAQLEKSRLLSDRFSAERPKGSFSTLEIQRTEQGDSAMYLCASSLVGGTYNEQFFGPGTRLTVL.

V and J are TRBV7-2 and TRBJ2-5, with D possibly being TRBD1 (5 bases). There are 15 residues in the CDR3. In germline, CDR1 is SGHTA, CDR2 FQGNSA. V shed 1 base and J shed 4 bases, with 13 bases lying between them. Written as DNA, the CDR3 is TGTGCCAGCAGCTTAGGGGGCCTTGTGACAGAGACCCAGTACTTC. It is translated as CASSLGGLVTETQYF.

This clonotype was counted at least ten times. The CDR3 here is CASTGAGTSGYSYNEQFF. Written as DNA, the CDR3 is TGTGCCAGCACCGGAGCCGGGACTAGCGGTTACTCCTACAATGAGCAGTTCTTC. The V and J genes are TRBV12-3 or TRBV12-4 and TRBJ2-1; 11 bases are shared with TRBD2. This CDR3 spans 18 amino acids. V dropped 7 bases and J dropped 0; count of bases not matched to a gene: 11.

The chain combines TRBV9 with TRBJ2-2; tentatively, D is TRBD1 or TRBD2 (6 bases each). CDR3 length: 15 amino acids. The V gene lost 6 bases and the J gene lost 7 bases, with 19 bases spanning the gap. The germline gives CDR1 SGDLS, CDR2 YYNGEE. CDR3 sequence (DNA): TGTGCCAGCAACGACGGGGGCCGGGTAGGCGGGGAGCTGTTTTTT. It specifies CASNDGGRVGGELFF.

The gene calls are TRBV12-3 or TRBV12-4 and TRBJ2-1; 7 nucleotides align to TRBD2. The CDR3 is 14 residues long. With V trimmed by 7 bases and J by 4 bases, 7 bases remained unmatched. This CDR3 reads CASTSLAVYNEQFF. In DNA form, the CDR3 reads TGTGCCAGCACGTCGCTAGCGGTTTACAATGAGCAGTTCTTC.

V gene TRBV18 combines with J gene TRBJ2-1; TRBD2 is a possible D gene (6 bases). Germline values: CDR1 KGHSH, CDR2 LQKENI. The V end was cut by 3 bases, the J end by 6 bases, with 21 bases between. The CDR3 consists of 17 residues. The CDR3 sequence is CASSPTSYNDQSNEQFF. CDR3 in DNA: TGTGCCAGCTCACCTACTAGCTACAACGACCAGAGCAATGAGCAGTTCTTC.

This clonotype was seen only a few times. The chain combines TRBV6-5 with TRBJ2-7; D assignment may be TRBD1 or TRBD2 (6 bases each). The CDR3 loop spans 15 amino acids. Germline loops: CDR1 MNHEY, CDR2 SVGAGI. The V gene lost 3 bases and the J gene lost 1 base, with 13 bases spanning the gap. DNA of the CDR3: TGTGCCAGCAGTTATAGGGGGGTGAGTTCCTACGAGCAGTACTTC. Translation gives CASSYRGVSSYEQYF.

This clonotype has ten or more counts. The V and J genes are TRBV4-1 and TRBJ1-1, with D possibly being TRBD1 (6 bases). Germline V CDR1 and CDR2: MGHRA, YSYEKL. Trimming removed 0 bases at V and 6 bases at J, with 14 bases between. The length of the CDR3 is 15 residues. CDR3 nucleotide sequence: TGCGCCAGCAGCCAAGAAGGTCAGGGGAAGGCTGAAGCTTTCTTT. The encoded protein is CASSQEGQGKAEAFF.

This clonotype has more than one count but fewer than ten. The chain combines TRBV23-1 with TRBJ2-5; D gene uncertain. TRBV23-1 is marked as an open reading frame, function uncertain. V dropped 1 base and J dropped 3 bases, with 18 bases sitting between them. The CDR3 runs to 17 residues. In DNA, the CDR3 is TGCGCCAGCAGTCAATTTGGCGGATTTACATACGAAGAGACCCAGTACTTC. Its protein product is CASSQFGGFTYEETQYF.

This clonotype was detected only a few times. The chain employs TRBV6-2 or TRBV6-3 and TRBJ2-1; possible D gene TRBD1, 5 bases. V lost 6 bases, J lost 5 bases, and 17 bases lay in between. Germline CDR1 reads MNHEY; CDR2 reads SVGEGT. The CDR3 runs 15 residues. In nucleotides, the CDR3 is TGTGCCAGCAGGCCCGTAGGGGCGCCCGACAATGAGCAGTTCTTC. Protein product: CASRPVGAPDNEQFF.

This rearrangement joins TRBV19 to TRBJ1-1; D gene uncertain. The CDR3 contains 15 residues. V was pared by 4 bases and J by 0 bases, with 12 bases between. In germline, CDR1 is LNHDA, CDR2 SQIVND (reference sequence). CDR3 sequence: CASSTPPNMNTEAFF. CDR3 coding DNA: TGTGCCAGTAGTACCCCCCCGAATATGAACACTGAAGCTTTCTTT.

V is TRBV14 and J is TRBJ2-3; 9 bases line up with TRBD1. The CDR3 loop spans 13 amino acids. Germline V gives CDR1 SGHDN, CDR2 FVKESK. J was trimmed by 13 bases and V by 4 bases; bases with no gene match: 9. The CDR3 coding sequence is TGTGCCAGCAGCCGTATCCGGGACAGGGTCGAGTATTTT. Amino acid sequence: CASSRIRDRVEYF.

This clonotype was seen ten or more times. The V and J genes are TRBV12-3 or TRBV12-4 and TRBJ1-5, with a tentative D call TRBD1 (6 bases). This CDR3 is 14 amino acids long. V was shortened by 5 bases and J by 3 bases, with 11 bases between the two germline ends. The CDR3 DNA reads TGTGCCAGCAGTGCAGGGGAACCCAATCAGCCCCAGCATTTT. It yields the protein CASSAGEPNQPQHF.

This clonotype was counted only a few times. The gene calls are TRBV27 and TRBJ2-2, with TRBD1 as a possible D gene (6 bases). The CDR3 has 14 amino acids. Germline-derived CDR1 and CDR2 are MNHEY and SMNVEV (reference sequence). The germline V and J ends were trimmed by 4 bases and 6 bases, with 12 bases remaining between them. For the CDR3, the DNA is TGTGCCAGCAGTTATAACAGGGCTCCCGGGGAGCTGTTTTTT. It is translated as CASSYNRAPGELFF.

This clonotype was seen ten or more times. The chain couples TRBV7-2 to TRBJ2-2; D might be TRBD1 or TRBD2, each matching 5 bases. Trimming pared 6 bases from V and 7 bases from J, leaving 18 bases between. Germline lookup yields CDR1 SGHTA and CDR2 FQGNSA. This CDR3 is built from 15 residues. CDR3 sequence: CASRTGTGSGGELFF. Here the CDR3 DNA reads TGTGCCAGCAGAACCGGGACGGGCAGTGGCGGGGAGCTGTTTTTT. The full variable domain, its missing parts supplied by reference TRBV7-2 and TRBJ2-2, is GAGVSQSPSNKVTEKGKDVELRCDPISGHTALYWYRQSLGQGLEFLIYFQGNSAPDKSGLPSDRFSAERTGGSVSTLTIQRTQQEDSAVYLCASRTGTGSGGELFFGEGSRLTVL.

This clonotype appeared many times. This chain joins TRBV7-2 and TRBJ2-7; D is perhaps TRBD2 (5 bases). The germline gives CDR1 SGHTA, CDR2 FQGNSA. V was trimmed by 11 bases and J by 3 bases, leaving 14 bases between them. This CDR3 has 12 amino acids. The CDR3 reads CASAGMDYEQYF. Here the CDR3 DNA reads TGTGCCTCTGCCGGGATGGACTACGAGCAGTACTTC.

This clonotype was counted between two and nine times. This chain connects TRBV7-2 to TRBJ2-5; no reliable D call. The CDR3 runs 13 residues. In germline, CDR1 is SGHTA, CDR2 FQGNSA. Trimming stripped 1 base from V and 2 bases from J, with 5 bases between. CDR3 sequence (DNA): TGTGCCAGCAGCTTAGAGATTCAAGAGACCCAGTACTTC. This sequence encodes CASSLEIQETQYF.

The chain uses TRBV7-6 and TRBJ1-5; no clear D. The CDR3 runs 15 residues. Germline V lookup: CDR1 SGHVS, CDR2 FNYEAQ. The ends were cut back, 5 bases at V and 6 bases at J, with 17 bases in the middle. CDR3 DNA: TGTGCCAGCAGCCCCAATTCGGGATCCAGTCAGCCCCAGCATTTT. Amino acids: CASSPNSGSSQPQHF.